Below, 25 T cell receptor beta chains from the same sample are listed, as sequenced in a study of T cell changes during pregnancy in multiple sclerosis. Repertoires were generated with immunoSEQ multiplex PCR, while TCRdb's copy carries only in-frame clones and drops some. This sample carries 55,000 to 85,000 clones, around 90% of them seen once, and the ten largest clones take roughly 2%. The source was peripheral blood, collected in the second trimester of pregnancy. The receptors stem from a female donor with multiple sclerosis, enrolled in a pregnancy study.

V is TRBV2 and J is TRBJ2-7, with TRBD1 matching 10 bases. The trim removed 10 bases at V and 5 bases at J, leaving 8 bases unmatched. CDR1 and CDR2 (germline): SNHLY, FYNNEI. The CDR3 has 13 amino acids. CDR3 protein: CANQRDRGNEQYF. The CDR3 DNA reads as TGTGCCAACCAACGGGACAGGGGAAACGAGCAGTACTTC.

This clone was observed a single time. The chain is built from TRBV11-3 and TRBJ2-5; the D is unclear. V shed 3 bases and J shed 2 bases, with 7 bases lying between them. The V gene's germline CDR1 is SGHNT and CDR2 YENEEA. This CDR3 region has 13 residues. The CDR3 DNA reads as TGTGCCAGCAGCTTGAGTCCGCAAGAGACCCAGTACTTC. Translation: CASSLSPQETQYF.

This clone was seen only once. The chain is built from TRBV5-6 and TRBJ2-5; D may be TRBD2 (6 bases). Germline loops: CDR1 SGHDT, CDR2 YYEEEE. The CDR3 spans 15 residues. V was pared by 6 bases and J by 4 bases, with 19 bases between. The CDR3 sequence is CASTAEGLGIETQYF. CDR3 bases: TGTGCCAGCACGGCTGAGGGACTTGGGATAGAGACCCAGTACTTC.

This chain links TRBV7-9 with TRBJ1-2; D is uncertain. V was cut by 5 bases and J by 8 bases, with 9 bases left in between. Germline loops: CDR1 SEHNR, CDR2 FQNEAQ (reference sequence). The CDR3 length is 11 residues. The CDR3 spells CASSVGQGYTF. In DNA, the CDR3 is TGTGCCAGCAGCGTAGGCCAGGGCTACACCTTC.

The V and J genes are TRBV28 and TRBJ1-2; D possibly corresponds to TRBD1 (5 bases). Trimming stripped 1 base from V and 5 bases from J, with 11 bases between. Germline V lookup: CDR1 MDHEN, CDR2 SYDVKM. The CDR3 extends over 14 amino acids. CDR3 sequence: CASSLLGGGYGYTF. DNA of the CDR3: TGTGCCAGCAGTTTATTGGGGGGTGGATATGGCTACACCTTC.

The chain links TRBV5-5 to TRBJ1-2, with 8 bases aligning to TRBD1. J lost 5 bases, V lost 3 bases, and 6 bases had no gene match. The germline V gene encodes CDR1 SGHKS and CDR2 YYEKEE (reference sequence). The CDR3 contains 14 residues. The CDR3 DNA sequence: TGTGCCAGCAGCTACGACAGGGGAACATATGGCTACACCTTC. Translating gives CASSYDRGTYGYTF.

V is TRBV9 and J is TRBJ2-2, with TRBD2 matching over 8 bases. This CDR3 region has 16 residues. After removal of 4 bases from V and 1 base from J, the junction contained 6 bases not matched to a gene. CDR1 is SGDLS, CDR2 YYNGEE, per germline. The CDR3 region is CASSPAGTRNTGELFF. The CDR3, as DNA: TGTGCCAGCAGCCCCGCCGGGACTAGGAACACCGGGGAGCTGTTTTTT.

The chain carries TRBV27 and TRBJ1-6, with 7 bases identical to TRBD1. CDR1 and CDR2 (germline): MNHEY, SMNVEV (reference sequence). The CDR3 is 18 residues long. V shed 0 bases and J 0 bases; nucleotides not matched to a gene: 5. CDR3 amino acids: CASSLSQTGTSYNSPLHF. The CDR3 nucleotides are TGTGCCAGCAGTTTATCGCAGACAGGGACCTCCTATAATTCACCCCTCCACTTT.

V usage is TRBV29-1 and J usage is TRBJ2-7; perhaps TRBD2 as D (6 bases). The germline CDR1 and CDR2 sequences are SQVTM and ANQGSEA. The CDR3 length is 13 residues. Trimming removed 6 bases from V and 0 bases from J, with 12 bases in between. In DNA form, the CDR3 reads TGCAGCGTGTTAATTAGCGGCTCCTACGAGCAGTACTTC. Its protein product is CSVLISGSYEQYF.

The chain is built from TRBV27 and TRBJ2-4; D uncertain. CDR1 is MNHEY, CDR2 SMNVEV, per germline (reference sequence). This CDR3 has 14 amino acids. Between the trimmed V and J ends, which lost 3 bases and 4 bases, there was a span of 10 bases. The CDR3 spells CASSLSGRKNIQYF. The CDR3 DNA follows: TGTGCCAGCAGTTTGTCCGGTAGAAAAAACATTCAGTACTTC.

The chain carries TRBV11-2 and TRBJ2-4, with TRBD2 matching 9 bases. After removal of 1 base from V and 0 bases from J, the junction contained 10 bases not matched to a gene. Germline CDR1 and CDR2: SGHAT and FQNNGV. CDR3 size: 19 residues. CDR3 loop: CASSLAVGSGRLAKNIQYF. The DNA of the CDR3 is TGTGCCAGCAGCTTAGCGGTTGGTAGCGGGAGACTAGCCAAAAACATTCAGTACTTC.

The J gene is TRBJ2-6, the V gene TRBV5-6; a weak D match, TRBD1 (5 bases). The V gene lost 4 bases and the J gene lost 2 bases, with 10 bases spanning the gap. Germline lookup yields CDR1 SGHDT and CDR2 YYEEEE. There are 15 residues in the CDR3. The CDR3 region is CASSIPGPGANVLTF. The CDR3 DNA sequence: TGTGCCAGCAGCATCCCAGGGCCTGGGGCCAACGTCCTGACTTTC.

The chain recombines TRBV11-3 with TRBJ2-1; possibly TRBD2 for D (6 bases). Germline V gene sequence: CDR1 SGHNT, CDR2 YENEEA. The V gene lost 4 bases and the J gene lost 7 bases, with 14 bases spanning the gap. This CDR3 has 14 amino acids. The CDR3 DNA follows: TGTGCCAGCAGCTCTCTGACTAGTAGTAATGAGCAGTTCTTC. It encodes CASSSLTSSNEQFF.

V and J are TRBV10-3 and TRBJ2-7, with TRBD2 matching 10 bases. Germline V gene data show CDR1 as ENHRY and CDR2 as SYGVKD. V was clipped by 10 bases and J by 5 bases; unmatched bases: 11. The CDR3 extends over 14 amino acids. For the CDR3, the DNA is TGTGCCACCGGTTTAACTAGCGGGATCCACGAGCAGTACTTC. Protein: CATGLTSGIHEQYF.

The chain is built from TRBV29-1 and TRBJ2-5; TRBD2 matches 10 bases. CDR3 length equals 16 residues. After removal of 7 bases from V and 2 bases from J, the junction contained 13 bases not matched to a gene. Germline lookup yields CDR1 SQVTM and CDR2 ANQGSEA. The CDR3 bases are TGCAGCGGGGGACTAGCGCGAGGAGGCGATCAAGAGACCCAGTACTTC. Encoded protein: CSGGLARGGDQETQYF.

This clone was detected a few times. The chain employs TRBV7-9 and TRBJ2-7; 8 bases map to TRBD1. Trimming removed 5 bases from V and 6 bases from J; junction bases left unmatched: 6. The germline V gene has CDR1 SEHNR and CDR2 FQNEAQ (reference sequence). CDR3 length: 13 amino acids. The CDR3 loop is CASSENTGGEQYF. The CDR3 coding sequence is TGTGCCAGCAGCGAAAATACAGGGGGCGAGCAGTACTTC. Filled out from reference TRBV7-9 and TRBJ2-7, the complete variable domain reads DTGVSQNPRHKITKRGQNVTFRCDPISEHNRLYWYRQTLGQGPEFLTYFQNEAQLEKSRLLSDRFSAERPKGSFSTLEIQRTEQGDSAMYLCASSENTGGEQYFGPGTRLTVT.

The V call is TRBV29-1, the J call TRBJ2-5, with a tentative D call TRBD1 (5 bases). Germline CDR1 is SQVTM and CDR2 is ANQGSEA. The CDR3 has 12 amino acids. Trimming cost V 4 bases and J 5 bases, with 11 bases left between them. CDR3 nucleotides: TGCAGCGTTGTAGGGGTTGGGGAGACCCAGTACTTC. Its translation: CSVVGVGETQYF.

The chain recombines TRBV30 with TRBJ2-3; 7 nucleotides line up with TRBD1. The trim removed 4 bases at V and 6 bases at J, leaving 4 bases unmatched. Germline V gives CDR1 GTSNPN, CDR2 SVGIG (reference sequence). The CDR3 length is 12 residues. The DNA of the CDR3 is TGTGCCTGGATCCAGGGGGTGGATACGCAGTATTTT. Its protein is CAWIQGVDTQYF.

CDR3 nucleotides: TGCAGTCACAAAGCGCACAGGGGGGGCACAGATACGCAGTATTTT. Translation: CSHKAHRGGTDTQYF. V is TRBV29-1 and J is TRBJ2-3; 8 bases map to TRBD1. Germline CDR1 is SQVTM and CDR2 is ANQGSEA. The CDR3 has 15 residues.

J is TRBJ2-2 and V is TRBV19, with TRBD1 as a possible D gene (6 bases). Trimming took 5 bases from V and 3 from J, leaving 13 bases between them. Germline CDR1 LNHDA, CDR2 SQIVND (reference sequence). The CDR3 spans 15 residues. Written as DNA, the CDR3 is TGTGCCAGTAGTGATTTGGGGGCTGACACCGGGGAGCTGTTTTTT. It yields the protein CASSDLGADTGELFF.

This chain links TRBV5-1 with TRBJ2-1, with D perhaps TRBD2 (5 bases). This CDR3 is 14 amino acids long. The V gene's germline CDR1 is SGHRS and CDR2 YFSETQ. The V and J ends lost 1 base and 5 bases respectively, with 10 bases between them. The CDR3 is CASSLSSGHNEQFF. DNA for the CDR3: TGCGCCAGCAGCTTGTCCAGCGGCCACAATGAGCAGTTCTTC.

Concerning this clone: It may be a read error: a sequence one base away is much more abundant. The chain is built from TRBV7-2 and TRBJ2-7; 7 nucleotides align to TRBD1. Germline-derived CDR1 and CDR2 are SGHTA and FQGNSA. The trim removed 3 bases at V and 2 bases at J, leaving 1 base unmatched. The CDR3 totals 13 residues. In DNA, the CDR3 is TGTGCCAGCAGCTTCGGACAGGCCTACGAGCAGTACTTC. This codes for CASSFGQAYEQYF.

The genes are TRBV6-1 and TRBJ1-6, with D possibly TRBD1 on 5 matching bases. Germline CDR1 MNHNS, CDR2 SASEGT. The V gene lost 2 bases and the J gene lost 5 bases, with 31 bases spanning the gap. The CDR3 has 22 residues. CDR3 sequence reads: CASSEIHVSGVSRRRNNSPLHF. In nucleotides, the CDR3 is TGTGCCAGCAGTGAAATTCATGTGTCGGGGGTTTCGCGGCGTCGAAATAATTCACCCCTCCACTTT.

This chain links TRBV5-1 with TRBJ1-1, with D maybe TRBD1 (6 bases). Looked up from germline, CDR1 is SGHRS and CDR2 is YFSETQ. CDR3 length equals 15 residues. The V end lost 3 bases, the J end lost 2 bases, and 14 bases lay between the germline ends. The CDR3 DNA is TGCGCCAGCAGCTCCCTAGGACAGCTTAACACTGAAGCTTTCTTT. It specifies CASSSLGQLNTEAFF.

This clone was seen once. The chain carries TRBV5-1 and TRBJ2-2; 7 positions agree with TRBD1. Germline values: CDR1 SGHRS, CDR2 YFSETQ. With 0 bases clipped from V and 5 bases from J, the junction kept 7 bases outside the gene matches. The CDR3 is 16 residues long. The CDR3 nucleotides read TGCGCCAGCAGCTTGGGTGAGGGGGCCGGAACCGGGGAGCTGTTTTTT. It translates to CASSLGEGAGTGELFF.